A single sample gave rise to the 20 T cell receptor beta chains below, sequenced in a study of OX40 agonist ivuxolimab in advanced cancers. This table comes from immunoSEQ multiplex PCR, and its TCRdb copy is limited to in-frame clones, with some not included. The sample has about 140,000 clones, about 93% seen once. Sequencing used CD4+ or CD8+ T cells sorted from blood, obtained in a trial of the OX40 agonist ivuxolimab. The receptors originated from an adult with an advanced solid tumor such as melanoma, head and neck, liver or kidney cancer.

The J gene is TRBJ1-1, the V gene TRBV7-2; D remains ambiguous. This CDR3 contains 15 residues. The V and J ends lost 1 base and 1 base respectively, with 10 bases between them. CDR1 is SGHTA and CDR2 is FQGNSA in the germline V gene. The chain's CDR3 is CASSLVVTQNTEAFF. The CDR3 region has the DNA TGTGCCAGCAGCTTAGTGGTTACACAGAACACTGAAGCTTTCTTT.

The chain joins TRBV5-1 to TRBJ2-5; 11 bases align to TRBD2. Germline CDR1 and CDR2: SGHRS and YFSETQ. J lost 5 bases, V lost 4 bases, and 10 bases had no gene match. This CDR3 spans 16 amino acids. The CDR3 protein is CASSLATSGGMETQYF. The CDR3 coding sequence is TGCGCCAGCAGCCTGGCCACTAGCGGGGGTATGGAGACCCAGTACTTC. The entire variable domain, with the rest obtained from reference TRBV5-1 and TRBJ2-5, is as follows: KAGVTQTPRYLIKTRGQQVTLSCSPISGHRSVSWYQQTPGQGLQFLFEYFSETQRNKGNFPGRFSGRQFSNSRSEMNVSTLELGDSALYLCASSLATSGGMETQYFGPGTRLLVL.

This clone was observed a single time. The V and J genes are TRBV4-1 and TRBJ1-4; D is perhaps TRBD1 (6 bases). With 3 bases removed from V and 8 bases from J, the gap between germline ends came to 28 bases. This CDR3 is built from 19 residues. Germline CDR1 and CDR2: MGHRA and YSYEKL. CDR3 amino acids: CASSHHNPGGQLFGEKLFF. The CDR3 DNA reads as TGCGCCAGCAGCCATCACAATCCCGGGGGACAACTGTTTGGCGAAAAACTGTTTTTT.

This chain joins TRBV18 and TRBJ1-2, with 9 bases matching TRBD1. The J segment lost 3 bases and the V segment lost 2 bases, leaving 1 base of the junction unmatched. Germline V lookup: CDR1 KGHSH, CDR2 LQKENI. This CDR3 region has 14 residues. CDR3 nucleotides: TGTGCCAGCTCACCATGGGACAGGGACTATGGCTACACCTTC. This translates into CASSPWDRDYGYTF. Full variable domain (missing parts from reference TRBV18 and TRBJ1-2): NAGVMQNPRHLVRRRGQEARLRCSPMKGHSHVYWYRQLPEEGLKFMVYLQKENIIDESGMPKERFSAEFPKEGPSILRIQQVVRGDSAAYFCASSPWDRDYGYTFGSGTRLTVV.

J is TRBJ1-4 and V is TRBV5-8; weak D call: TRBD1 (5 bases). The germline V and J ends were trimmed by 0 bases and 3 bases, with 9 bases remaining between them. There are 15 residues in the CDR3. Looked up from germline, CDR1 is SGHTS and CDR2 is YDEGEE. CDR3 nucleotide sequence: TGTGCCAGCAGCTTGGCCGGGGGAGCTAATGAAAAACTGTTTTTT. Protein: CASSLAGGANEKLFF.

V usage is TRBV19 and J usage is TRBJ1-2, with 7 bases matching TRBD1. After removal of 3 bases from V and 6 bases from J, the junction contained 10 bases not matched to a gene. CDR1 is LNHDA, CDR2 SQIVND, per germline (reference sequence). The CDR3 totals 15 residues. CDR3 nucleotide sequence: TGTGCCAGTAGTATGGGGGGCCTGACAGGGAATGGCTACACCTTC. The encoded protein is CASSMGGLTGNGYTF.

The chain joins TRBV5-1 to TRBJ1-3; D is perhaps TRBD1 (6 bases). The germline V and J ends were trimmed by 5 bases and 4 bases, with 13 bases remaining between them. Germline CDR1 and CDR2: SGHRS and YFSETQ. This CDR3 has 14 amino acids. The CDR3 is CASRPGAPGNTIYF. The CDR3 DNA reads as TGCGCCAGCAGACCAGGGGCCCCCGGAAACACCATATATTTT.

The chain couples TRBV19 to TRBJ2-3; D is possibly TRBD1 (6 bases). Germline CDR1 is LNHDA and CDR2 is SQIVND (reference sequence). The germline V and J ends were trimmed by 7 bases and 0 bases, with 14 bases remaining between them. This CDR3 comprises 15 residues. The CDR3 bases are TGTGCCAGTACCGACAGGAGTTATAGCACAGATACGCAGTATTTT. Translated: CASTDRSYSTDTQYF. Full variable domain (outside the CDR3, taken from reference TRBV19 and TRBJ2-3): DGGITQSPKYLFRKEGQNVTLSCEQNLNHDAMYWYRQDPGQGLRLIYYSQIVNDFQKGDIAEGYSVSREKKESFPLTVTSAQKNPTAFYLCASTDRSYSTDTQYFGPGTRLTVL.

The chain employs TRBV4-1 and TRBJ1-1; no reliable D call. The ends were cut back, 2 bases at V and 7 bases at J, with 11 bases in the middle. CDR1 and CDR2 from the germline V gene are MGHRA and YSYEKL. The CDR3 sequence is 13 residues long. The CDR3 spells CASSQTPIREAFF. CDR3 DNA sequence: TGCGCCAGCAGCCAAACGCCTATACGTGAAGCTTTCTTT.

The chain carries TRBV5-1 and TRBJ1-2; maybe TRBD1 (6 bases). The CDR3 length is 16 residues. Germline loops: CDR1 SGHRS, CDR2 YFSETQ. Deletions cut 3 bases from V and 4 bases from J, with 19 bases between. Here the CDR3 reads CASSSGGTGSGYGYTF. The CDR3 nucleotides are TGCGCCAGCAGCTCCGGGGGTACAGGGTCGGGCTATGGCTACACCTTC.

For the CDR3, the DNA is TGTGCCAGCAGTTACGGGACTAGTAGGACCTACAATGAGCAGTTCTTC. It yields the protein CASSYGTSRTYNEQFF. The chain couples TRBV6-5 to TRBJ2-1; TRBD2 matches 8 bases. The CDR3 covers 16 residues. CDR1 and CDR2 (germline): MNHEY, SVGAGI. V trimming: 2 bases; J trimming: 2 bases; junction bases outside the gene matches: 5.

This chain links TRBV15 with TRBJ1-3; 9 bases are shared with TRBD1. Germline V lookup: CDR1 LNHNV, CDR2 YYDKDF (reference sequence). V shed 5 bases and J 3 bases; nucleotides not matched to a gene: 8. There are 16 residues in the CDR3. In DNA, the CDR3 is TGTGCCACCAGCTGGGGACAGGGAGTGAGTGGAAACACCATATATTTT. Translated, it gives CATSWGQGVSGNTIYF.

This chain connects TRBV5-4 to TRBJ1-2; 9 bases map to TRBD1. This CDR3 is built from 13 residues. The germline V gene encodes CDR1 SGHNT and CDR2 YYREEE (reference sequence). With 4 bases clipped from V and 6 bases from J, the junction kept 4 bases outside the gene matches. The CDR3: CASSQQGADGYTF. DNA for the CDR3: TGTGCCAGCAGCCAACAGGGGGCCGATGGCTACACCTTC.

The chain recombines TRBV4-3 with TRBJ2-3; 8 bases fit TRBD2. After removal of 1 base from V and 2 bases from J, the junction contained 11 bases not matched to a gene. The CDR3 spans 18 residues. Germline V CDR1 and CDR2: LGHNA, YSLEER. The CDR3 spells CASSQVVQRGPYTDTQYF. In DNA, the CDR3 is TGCGCCAGCAGCCAAGTGGTCCAGCGGGGGCCTTACACAGATACGCAGTATTTT.

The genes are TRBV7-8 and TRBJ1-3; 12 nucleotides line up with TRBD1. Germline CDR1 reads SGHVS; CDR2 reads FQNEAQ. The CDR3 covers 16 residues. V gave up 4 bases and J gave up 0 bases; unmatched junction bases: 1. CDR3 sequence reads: CASSWGQGASGNTIYF. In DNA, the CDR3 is TGTGCCAGCAGCTGGGGACAGGGGGCCTCTGGAAACACCATATATTTT.

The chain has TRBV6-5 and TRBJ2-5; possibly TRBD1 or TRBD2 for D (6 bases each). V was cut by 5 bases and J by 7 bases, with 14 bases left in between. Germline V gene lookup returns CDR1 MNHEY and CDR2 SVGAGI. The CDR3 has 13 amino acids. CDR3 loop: CASSGGPSGTQYF. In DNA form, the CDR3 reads TGTGCCAGCAGTGGGGGGCCCTCGGGGACCCAGTACTTC.

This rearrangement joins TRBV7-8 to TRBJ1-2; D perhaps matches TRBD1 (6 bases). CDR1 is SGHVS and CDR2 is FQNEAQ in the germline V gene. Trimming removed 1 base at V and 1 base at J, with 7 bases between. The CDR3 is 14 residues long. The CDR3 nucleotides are TGTGCCAGCAGCTTAGGCAGGGGTAACTATGGCTACACCTTC. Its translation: CASSLGRGNYGYTF. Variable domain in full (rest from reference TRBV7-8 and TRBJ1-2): GAGVSQSPRYKVAKRGQDVALRCDPISGHVSLFWYQQALGQGPEFLTYFQNEAQLDKSGLPSDRFFAERPEGSVSTLKIQRTQQEDSAVYLCASSLGRGNYGYTFGSGTRLTVV.

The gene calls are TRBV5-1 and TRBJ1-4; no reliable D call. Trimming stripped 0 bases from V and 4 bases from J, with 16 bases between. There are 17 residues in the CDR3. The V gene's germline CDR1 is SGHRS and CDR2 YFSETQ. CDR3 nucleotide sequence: TGCGCCAGCAGCTTGGCCGAAGGAAGGCACCGTAATGAAAAACTGTTTTTT. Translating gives CASSLAEGRHRNEKLFF.

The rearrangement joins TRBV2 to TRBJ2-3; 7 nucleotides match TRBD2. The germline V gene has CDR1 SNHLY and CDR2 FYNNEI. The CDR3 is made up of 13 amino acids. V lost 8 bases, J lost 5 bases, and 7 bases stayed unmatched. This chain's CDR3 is CASLDSGLDTQYF. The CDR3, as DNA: TGTGCCAGCCTAGATAGCGGGTTAGATACGCAGTATTTT.

The CDR3 spells CASSELRSTDTQYF. The CDR3 region has the DNA TGTGCCAGCAGTGAACTCAGAAGCACAGATACGCAGTATTTT. J is TRBJ2-3 and V is TRBV6-1, with D uncertain. The CDR3 spans 14 residues. Germline CDR1 is MNHNS and CDR2 is SASEGT. Trimming pared 2 bases from V and 0 bases from J, leaving 6 bases between.